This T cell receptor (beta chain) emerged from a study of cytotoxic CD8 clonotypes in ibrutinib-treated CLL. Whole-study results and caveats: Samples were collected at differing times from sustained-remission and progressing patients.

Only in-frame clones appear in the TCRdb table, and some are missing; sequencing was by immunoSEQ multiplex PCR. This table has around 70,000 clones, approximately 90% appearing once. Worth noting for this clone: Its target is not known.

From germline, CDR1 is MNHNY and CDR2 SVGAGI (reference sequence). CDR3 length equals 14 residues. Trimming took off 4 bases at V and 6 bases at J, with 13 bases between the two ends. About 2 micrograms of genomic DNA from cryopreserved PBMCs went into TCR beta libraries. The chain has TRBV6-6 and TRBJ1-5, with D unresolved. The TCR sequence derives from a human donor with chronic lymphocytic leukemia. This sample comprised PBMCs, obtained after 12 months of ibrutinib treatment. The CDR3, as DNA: TGTGCCAGCAGTTCCGGACGGGTCATTCAGCCCCAGCATTTT. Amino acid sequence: CASSSGRVIQPQHF.